The rows below give T cell receptor beta chains drawn from one sample of a study of blood T cell repertoires in COVID-19. The protocol was immunoSEQ multiplex PCR, while the TCRdb copy is restricted to in-frame clones and leaves out a portion. The table includes 210,000 or so clones, 81% detected once. Specimen: PBMCs or T cells enriched from blood (not recorded which). The source of these receptors is a woman in her forties or fifties with acute COVID-19. CDR3s include the opening cysteine and the closing phenylalanine or tryptophan. The D gene is left open where the match is weak. Rows give clone size only sometimes, using once, few, many, or a class for an expanded clone.

TRBD1 | NA | TRBV19 | CASSRDSSRNTEAFF
NA | NA | TRBV19 | CASKAAGLETQYF
NA | NA | TRBV11-3 | CASSLDSFEKLFF
NA | NA | TRBV9 | CASSPRGGYGYTF
TRBD1 | NA | TRBV11-3 | CASSSRGSGSPLHF
NA | NA | TRBV2 | CASSDGMSYEQYF
NA | NA | TRBV7-9 | CASSLQANSPLHF
TRBD2 | NA | TRBV9 | CASSVEGVRAGVLWEELFF
TRBD1 | NA | TRBV2 | CANGDSPTGANVLTF
TRBD1 | few | TRBV5-1 | CASSLGRQGEKAFF
TRBD2 | NA | TRBV29-1 | CSVASGSYTDTQYF
TRBD1 | NA | TRBV28 | CASSFVGTGGPTQPQHF
NA | NA | TRBV11-2 | CASSFEDSPLHF
TRBD1 | NA | TRBV6-4 | CASSTGGLGSPLHF
TRBD2 | NA | TRBV7-2 | CASSYNGGAGDTQYF
NA | NA | TRBV19 | CASGGNQPQHF
NA | NA | TRBV4-1 | CASSQEAGRVRGTQYF
NA | NA | TRBV14 | CASSQGAGRTQFF
TRBD2 | NA | TRBV7-2 | CASTQSGTINTGELFF
NA | NA | TRBV3-1/TRBV3-2 | CASTQLGANVLTF
TRBD1 | once | TRBV24-1 | CATSDYRDRGGETQYF
TRBD2 | NA | TRBV18 | CASSTLGTSGSPTDTQYF
NA | NA | TRBV7-9 | CASSTGTGNTIYF
NA | NA | TRBV7-9 | CASSLEGVYGYTF
NA | NA | TRBV7-3 | CASSPAGRAADTQYF
TRBD1 | NA | TRBV7-2 | CASSKDRERYEQYF
TRBD2 | NA | TRBV14 | CASSPGGQPTEPGLAVEQYF
NA | NA | TRBV12-5 | CASGKQGFGTIYF
NA | NA | TRBV11-3 | CASSGGEVGYGYTF
NA | once | TRBV19 | CASSPGRRELTGELFF
NA | once | TRBV7-2 | CASSFWGRTQETQYF
TRBD1 | NA | TRBV19 | CASTRTGYNQPQHF
TRBD1 | NA | TRBV7-2 | CASSLRQGSSSPLHF
TRBD1 | NA | TRBV19 | CASSDRGTNTEAFF
TRBD1 | NA | TRBV7-8 | CASSTSQGAYEQYF
NA | once | TRBV12-3/TRBV12-4 | CASSGYDNSPLHF
TRBD2 | once | TRBV18 | CASSDWTSGEYEQYF
TRBD2 | NA | TRBV28 | CASSLVGGFSYEQYF
NA | many | TRBV19 | CASSNTVNTEAFF
NA | NA | TRBV7-9 | CASSSPLGLTDTQYF
NA | NA | TRBV19 | CASRRQGSGANVLTF
NA | NA | TRBV18 | CASSPAGETQYF
NA | NA | TRBV28 | CASSQRQAITDTQYF